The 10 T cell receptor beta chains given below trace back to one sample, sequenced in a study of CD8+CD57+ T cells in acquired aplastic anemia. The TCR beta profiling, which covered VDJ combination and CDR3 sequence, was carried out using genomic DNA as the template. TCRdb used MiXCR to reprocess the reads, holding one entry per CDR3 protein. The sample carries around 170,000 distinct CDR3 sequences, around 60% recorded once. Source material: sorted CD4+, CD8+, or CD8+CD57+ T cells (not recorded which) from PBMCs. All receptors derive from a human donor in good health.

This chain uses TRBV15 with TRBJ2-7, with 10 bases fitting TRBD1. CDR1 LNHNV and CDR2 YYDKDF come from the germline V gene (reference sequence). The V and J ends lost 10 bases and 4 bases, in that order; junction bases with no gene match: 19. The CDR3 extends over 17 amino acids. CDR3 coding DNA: TGTGCCATTCAGGACAGGGGGTTGTATGGCGGAACTTACGAGCAGTACTTC. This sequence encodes CAIQDRGLYGGTYEQYF. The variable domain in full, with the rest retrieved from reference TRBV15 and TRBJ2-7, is DAMVIQNPRYQVTQFGKPVTLSCSQTLNHNVMYWYQQKSSQAPKLLFHYYDKDFNNEADTPDNFQSRRPNTSFCFLDIRSPGLGDTAMYLCAIQDRGLYGGTYEQYFGPGTRLTVT.

The CDR3 is CASSLYRAGDEQYF. The CDR3 region has the DNA TGTGCCAGCAGCCTATACAGGGCTGGGGACGAGCAGTACTTC. The V and J genes are TRBV7-9 and TRBJ2-7, with D possibly matching TRBD1 (6 bases). The ends were cut back, 5 bases at V and 5 bases at J, with 16 bases in the middle. Germline CDR1 reads SEHNR; CDR2 reads FQNEAQ (reference sequence). The CDR3 covers 14 residues.

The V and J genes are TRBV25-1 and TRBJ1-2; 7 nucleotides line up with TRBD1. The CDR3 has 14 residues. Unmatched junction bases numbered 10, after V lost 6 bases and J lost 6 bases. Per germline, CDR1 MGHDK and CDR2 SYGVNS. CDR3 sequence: CASSDIDREHGYTF. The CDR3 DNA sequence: TGTGCCAGCAGCGATATCGACAGGGAACATGGCTACACCTTC.

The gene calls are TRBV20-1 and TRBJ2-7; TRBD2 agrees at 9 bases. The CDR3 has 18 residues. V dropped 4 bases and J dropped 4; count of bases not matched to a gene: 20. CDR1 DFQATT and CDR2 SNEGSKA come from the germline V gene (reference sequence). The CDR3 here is CSAIGPGGGGRAGYEQYF. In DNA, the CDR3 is TGCAGTGCTATCGGCCCGGGGGGTGGCGGGAGGGCCGGGTACGAGCAGTACTTC.

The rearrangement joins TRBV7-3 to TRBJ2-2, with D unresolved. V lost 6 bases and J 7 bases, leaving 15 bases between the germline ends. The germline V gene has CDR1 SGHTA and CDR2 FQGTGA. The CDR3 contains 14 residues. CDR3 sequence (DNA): TGTGCCAGCAGTGCCGCCCCGTTCAGCGGGGAGCTGTTTTTT. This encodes CASSAAPFSGELFF.

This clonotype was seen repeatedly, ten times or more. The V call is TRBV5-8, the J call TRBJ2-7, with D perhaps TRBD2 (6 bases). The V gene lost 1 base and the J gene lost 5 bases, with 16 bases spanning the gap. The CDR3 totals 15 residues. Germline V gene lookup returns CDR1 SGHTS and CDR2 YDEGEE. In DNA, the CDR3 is TGTGCCAGCAGCTTGTGGGGCGGGACGGGCAACGAGCAGTACTTC. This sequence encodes CASSLWGGTGNEQYF.

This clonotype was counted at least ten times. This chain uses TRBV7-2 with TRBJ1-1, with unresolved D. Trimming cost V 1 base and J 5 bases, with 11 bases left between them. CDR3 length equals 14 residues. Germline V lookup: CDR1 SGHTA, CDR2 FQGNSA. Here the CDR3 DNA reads TGTGCCAGCAGCTTAGAGGTCGGAGGGACTGAAGCTTTCTTT. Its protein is CASSLEVGGTEAFF. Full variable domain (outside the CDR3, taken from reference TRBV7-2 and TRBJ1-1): GAGVSQSPSNKVTEKGKDVELRCDPISGHTALYWYRQSLGQGLEFLIYFQGNSAPDKSGLPSDRFSAERTGGSVSTLTIQRTQQEDSAVYLCASSLEVGGTEAFFGQGTRLTVV.

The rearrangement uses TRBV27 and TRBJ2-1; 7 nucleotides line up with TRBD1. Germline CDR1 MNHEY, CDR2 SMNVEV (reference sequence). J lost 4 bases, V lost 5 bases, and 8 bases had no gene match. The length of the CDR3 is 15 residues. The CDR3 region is CASSLGTALYNEQFF. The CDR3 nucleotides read TGTGCCAGCAGTCTCGGGACAGCTCTGTACAATGAGCAGTTCTTC.

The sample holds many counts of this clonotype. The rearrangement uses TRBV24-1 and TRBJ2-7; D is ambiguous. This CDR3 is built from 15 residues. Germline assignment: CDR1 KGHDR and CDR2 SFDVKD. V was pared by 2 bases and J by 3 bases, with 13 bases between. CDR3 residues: CATSDSDSSRYEQYF. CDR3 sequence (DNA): TGTGCCACCAGTGATTCGGATAGCTCGCGCTACGAGCAGTACTTC.

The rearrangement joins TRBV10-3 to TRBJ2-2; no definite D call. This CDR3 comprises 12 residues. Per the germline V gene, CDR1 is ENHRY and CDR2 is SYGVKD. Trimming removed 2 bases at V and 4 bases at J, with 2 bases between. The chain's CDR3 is CAISETTGELFF. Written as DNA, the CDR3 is TGTGCCATCAGTGAGACCACCGGGGAGCTGTTTTTT.